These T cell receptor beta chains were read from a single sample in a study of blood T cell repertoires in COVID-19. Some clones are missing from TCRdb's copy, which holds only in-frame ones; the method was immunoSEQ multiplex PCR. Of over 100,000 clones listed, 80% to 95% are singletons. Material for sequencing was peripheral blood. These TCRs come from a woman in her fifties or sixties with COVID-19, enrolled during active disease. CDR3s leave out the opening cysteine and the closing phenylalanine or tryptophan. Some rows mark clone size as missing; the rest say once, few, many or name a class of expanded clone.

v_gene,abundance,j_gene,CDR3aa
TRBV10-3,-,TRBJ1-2,AISDPAVPMHGYT
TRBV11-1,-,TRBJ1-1,ASSWGGTEAF
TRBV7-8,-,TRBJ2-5,ASRFDRGFGETQY
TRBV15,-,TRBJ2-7,ATSREGTGTYEQY
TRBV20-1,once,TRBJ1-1,SAKTREEAF
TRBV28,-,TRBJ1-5,ASSPPTGNLNQPQH
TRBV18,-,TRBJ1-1,ASSPESSTEAF
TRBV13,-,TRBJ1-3,ASSLQGLSSGNTIY
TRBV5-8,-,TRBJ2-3,ASSLDFRGGGTDTQY
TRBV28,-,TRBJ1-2,ASSLADRGGNGYT
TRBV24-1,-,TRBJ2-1,ATSDGGQGNYNEQF
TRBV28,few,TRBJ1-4,ASSLGTGGEKLF
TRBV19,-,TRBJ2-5,ASSMGRAGGHQETQY
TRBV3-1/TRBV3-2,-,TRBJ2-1,ASSPSGGSYNEQF
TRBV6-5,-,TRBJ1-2,ASSPGKRGYT
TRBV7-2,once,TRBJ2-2,ASSPLGLAGPGELF
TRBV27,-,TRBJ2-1,ASSFSLVSSYNEQF
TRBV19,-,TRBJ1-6,ASTLLRTGPSPLH
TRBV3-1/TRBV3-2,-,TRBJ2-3,ASSLGLAGSSTDTQY
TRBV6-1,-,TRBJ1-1,ASSEERGVLNTEAF
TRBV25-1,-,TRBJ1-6,ASSTGNSPLH
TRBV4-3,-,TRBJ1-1,ASSQDQGLNTEAF
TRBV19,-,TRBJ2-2,ASRRGPETGELF
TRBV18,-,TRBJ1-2,ASSPPDSRYT
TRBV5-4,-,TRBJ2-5,ASSLAEETQY
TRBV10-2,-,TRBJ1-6,ASPFYGQGASNSPLH
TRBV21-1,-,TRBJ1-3,ASSTKGAPGANSGNTIY
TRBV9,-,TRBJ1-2,ASSVPDTYGYT
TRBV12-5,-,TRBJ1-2,ASGLVPLGAYGYT